These 25 T cell receptor beta chains originate from one sample sequenced in a study of shared clonotypes between healthy human individuals. Using immunoSEQ multiplex PCR, the repertoire was profiled, and TCRdb retains in-frame clones only, with some absent. Altogether about a million clones are present, 70% to 85% being singletons, with the ten largest covering about 0.89%. What was sequenced was memory CD4+ T cells from PBMCs. Subset defined: CD45RA-negative fraction. The receptors were gathered from a man aged 18 to 29 in good health. Some clones in this sample may be carry-over from other donors' samples.

The V and J genes are TRBV28 and TRBJ1-5, with D unclear. This CDR3 comprises 14 residues. Germline CDR1 MDHEN, CDR2 SYDVKM. This CDR3 reads CGTGSSNSNQPQHF. CDR3 DNA sequence: TGTGGGACGGGATCCTCTAATAGCAATCAGCCCCAGCATTTT.

This rearrangement joins TRBV11-3 to TRBJ2-1; 8 bases map to TRBD1. The CDR3 is 15 amino acids. Germline-derived CDR1 and CDR2 are SGHNT and YENEEA. Losses at the gene ends were 5 bases for V and 2 bases for J; bases not matched to a gene: 5. The CDR3 loop is CASSAGQGAYNEQFF. For the CDR3, the DNA is TGTGCCAGCAGCGCCGGACAGGGAGCCTACAATGAGCAGTTCTTC.

This sequence joins TRBV7-2 and TRBJ2-5; TRBD1 matches at 7 bases. This CDR3 spans 15 amino acids. V trimming: 1 base; J trimming: 2 bases; junction bases outside the gene matches: 4. Germline CDR1 reads SGHTA; CDR2 reads FQGNSA. The CDR3 sequence: CASSLGGQSQETQYF. The CDR3 nucleotides read TGTGCCAGCAGCTTAGGGGGACAGTCACAAGAGACCCAGTACTTC.

The V gene is TRBV15, the J gene TRBJ1-3, with D hard to call. Germline V lookup: CDR1 LNHNV, CDR2 YYDKDF (reference sequence). This CDR3 is 17 amino acids long. Trimming pared 5 bases from V and 1 base from J, leaving 18 bases between. The CDR3 is CATSLLISGGSGNTIYF. DNA for the CDR3: TGTGCCACCAGCCTACTCATCAGCGGAGGTTCTGGAAACACCATATATTTT.

This clone was recorded only once. The J gene is TRBJ2-5, the V gene TRBV30; 9 nucleotides align to TRBD1. This CDR3 has 16 amino acids. CDR1 is GTSNPN, CDR2 SVGIG, per germline (reference sequence). With 0 bases clipped from V and 5 bases from J, the junction kept 10 bases outside the gene matches. The CDR3 protein is CAWSVRTGGAGETQYF. The DNA for the CDR3 is TGTGCCTGGAGTGTGCGAACAGGGGGCGCGGGGGAGACCCAGTACTTC.

The J gene is TRBJ1-2, the V gene TRBV5-1; TRBD1 agrees at 11 bases. J was trimmed by 6 bases and V by 4 bases; bases with no gene match: 17. The CDR3 is 18 residues long. Per germline, CDR1 SGHRS and CDR2 YFSETQ. The CDR3, as DNA: TGCGCCAGCAGCCGTAACTCGCTCTTAGGGACAGGGGGAGATGGCTACACCTTC. Translation: CASSRNSLLGTGGDGYTF.

This sequence joins TRBV5-1 and TRBJ2-3; TRBD2 aligns across 7 bases. The V segment lost 0 bases and the J segment 0 bases; nucleotides outside the gene matches: 4. Germline lookup yields CDR1 SGHRS and CDR2 YFSETQ. This CDR3 has 16 residues. The CDR3 DNA reads as TGCGCCAGCAGCTTGGCCCTAGCGGCTAGCACAGATACGCAGTATTTT. Amino acids: CASSLALAASTDTQYF.

The chain recombines TRBV18 with TRBJ2-3; 7 bases are a match to TRBD2. Germline CDR1 KGHSH, CDR2 LQKENI. Trimming at V came to 6 bases and at J to 0 bases, leaving 9 bases not matched to a gene. This CDR3 has 16 residues. CDR3: CASSNGGSGSTDTQYF. The CDR3 coding sequence is TGTGCCAGCTCCAACGGGGGTAGCGGGAGCACAGATACGCAGTATTTT. The complete variable domain, with remaining parts taken from reference TRBV18 and TRBJ2-3, reads NAGVMQNPRHLVRRRGQEARLRCSPMKGHSHVYWYRQLPEEGLKFMVYLQKENIIDESGMPKERFSAEFPKEGPSILRIQQVVRGDSAAYFCASSNGGSGSTDTQYFGPGTRLTVL.

This clone was recorded only once. The rearrangement uses TRBV9 and TRBJ2-1; the match to TRBD1 covers 7 bases. Trimming cost V 2 bases and J 10 bases; bases outside gene matches: 6. Germline lookup yields CDR1 SGDLS and CDR2 YYNGEE. CDR3 length: 13 residues. CDR3 loop: CASSVLAQGEQFF. DNA for the CDR3: TGTGCCAGCAGCGTTTTAGCACAGGGGGAGCAGTTCTTC.

V gene TRBV12-5 combines with J gene TRBJ2-1; 9 nucleotides line up with TRBD2. V lost 6 bases to trimming and J lost 4 bases; unmatched junction nucleotides: 7. Germline V gene lookup returns CDR1 LGHNT and CDR2 FRNRAP. The CDR3 totals 15 residues. The DNA of the CDR3 is TGTGCTAGTGGGAATGGACTAGCGTCTTACAATGAGCAGTTCTTC. Translated: CASGNGLASYNEQFF.

The genes are TRBV28 and TRBJ2-5; tentative D call: TRBD1 (6 bases). The V end was cut by 5 bases, the J end by 2 bases, with 12 bases between. Germline V gives CDR1 MDHEN, CDR2 SYDVKM. The CDR3 is 14 amino acids. The CDR3 loop reads CASSRQDSQETQYF. CDR3 DNA sequence: TGTGCCAGCAGTCGACAGGATTCTCAAGAGACCCAGTACTTC.

This chain links TRBV5-1 with TRBJ1-5; tentatively, D is TRBD1 (6 bases). The CDR3 runs 14 residues. The V and J ends lost 10 bases and 2 bases respectively, with 16 bases between them. Germline-derived CDR1 and CDR2 are SGHRS and YFSETQ. The CDR3 nucleotides read TGCGCCCGATACGGGGGCGGAGGCAATCAGCCCCAGCATTTT. Translation: CARYGGGGNQPQHF.

This rearrangement joins TRBV5-1 to TRBJ2-1; 9 positions match TRBD1. The J segment lost 14 bases and the V segment lost 3 bases, leaving 6 bases of the junction unmatched. The germline V gene has CDR1 SGHRS and CDR2 YFSETQ. CDR3 length: 12 amino acids. CDR3 nucleotides: TGCGCCAGCAGCTCCGGACAGGGGATCAAGTTCTTC. Residues: CASSSGQGIKFF.

The V gene is TRBV2, the J gene TRBJ1-5; D not resolved. Germline-derived CDR1 and CDR2 are SNHLY and FYNNEI. The CDR3 loop spans 17 amino acids. Deletions cut 6 bases from V and 0 bases from J, with 18 bases between. CDR3 in DNA: TGTGCCAGCAGCGACCGGGGAGTTATCTATAGCAATCAGCCCCAGCATTTT. Its protein is CASSDRGVIYSNQPQHF.

This CDR3 reads CASSQGLAGVADTQYF. CDR3 DNA: TGTGCCAGCAGCCAGGGACTAGCGGGAGTAGCAGATACGCAGTATTTT. The V and J genes are TRBV5-4 and TRBJ2-3; 14 bases match TRBD2. Germline values: CDR1 SGHNT, CDR2 YYREEE (reference sequence). The CDR3 totals 16 residues. The J segment lost 4 bases and the V segment lost 4 bases, leaving 5 bases of the junction unmatched.

CDR3 loop: CASSAPGGVYEQYF. The CDR3 DNA follows: TGTGCCAGCAGTGCCCCCGGGGGGGTCTACGAGCAGTACTTC. V and J are TRBV25-1 and TRBJ2-7; 8 bases are a match to TRBD2. The CDR3 runs to 14 residues. Losses at the gene ends were 4 bases for V and 3 bases for J; bases not matched to a gene: 5. Germline loops: CDR1 MGHDK, CDR2 SYGVNS.

J is TRBJ1-4 and V is TRBV29-1, with D maybe TRBD1 (5 bases). The V end was cut by 7 bases, the J end by 6 bases, with 12 bases between. CDR1 SQVTM and CDR2 ANQGSEA come from the germline V gene. The CDR3 runs to 12 residues. CDR3 sequence (DNA): TGCAGCGGCCTGGGGCTTGATGAAAAACTGTTTTTT. Its protein is CSGLGLDEKLFF.

This clone appeared a single time. This chain uses TRBV11-2 with TRBJ2-2; TRBD2 matches at 8 bases. The CDR3 is 16 residues long. In germline, CDR1 is SGHAT, CDR2 FQNNGV. The J segment lost 4 bases and the V segment lost 0 bases, leaving 4 bases of the junction unmatched. This CDR3 is CASSLEGTRGTGELFF. The CDR3 nucleotides read TGTGCCAGCAGCTTAGAAGGGACTAGAGGCACCGGGGAGCTGTTTTTT. Based on the CDR3 plus reference TRBV11-2 and TRBJ2-2, the full variable domain is EAGVAQSPRYKIIEKRQSVAFWCNPISGHATLYWYQQILGQGPKLLIQFQNNGVVDDSQLPKDRFSAERLKGVDSTLKIQPAKLEDSAVYLCASSLEGTRGTGELFFGEGSRLTVL.

Concerning this clone itself: A much larger clone lies one base from this, so it may be a read error. V usage is TRBV18 and J usage is TRBJ2-3; the D call may be TRBD1 or TRBD2 (5 bases each). CDR3 length equals 13 residues. V lost 2 bases to trimming and J lost 4 bases, with 7 bases between them. Germline loops: CDR1 KGHSH, CDR2 LQKENI. CDR3 DNA sequence: TGTGCCAGCTCACCAGGGGACGCAGATACGCAGTATTTT. Translated, it gives CASSPGDADTQYF.

The table lists this clone with a few counts. V is TRBV19 and J is TRBJ1-5; no definite D call. This CDR3 is built from 13 residues. Between the trimmed V and J ends, which lost 6 bases and 4 bases, there was a span of 10 bases. Per the germline V gene, CDR1 is LNHDA and CDR2 is SQIVND (reference sequence). Here the CDR3 DNA reads TGTGCCAGTAGGCTACAGCATAATCAGCCCCAGCATTTT. This gives the protein CASRLQHNQPQHF.

CDR3 region: CASSESGWNTEAFF. As DNA, the CDR3 is TGTGCCAGCAGTGAATCAGGCTGGAACACTGAAGCTTTCTTT. The chain uses TRBV2 and TRBJ1-1; D is unclear. V lost 2 bases to trimming and J lost 1 base, with 8 bases between them. CDR3 length: 14 residues. Per germline, CDR1 SNHLY and CDR2 FYNNEI.

The gene calls are TRBV28 and TRBJ1-2; weak D call: TRBD1 (6 bases). Germline lookup yields CDR1 MDHEN and CDR2 SYDVKM. The CDR3 contains 15 residues. The V gene lost 6 bases and the J gene lost 4 bases, with 18 bases spanning the gap. In DNA form, the CDR3 reads TGTGCCAGCAGAGAAAGTCAGGGGTTCGGCTATGGCTACACCTTC. Translation: CASRESQGFGYGYTF.

The V call is TRBV5-1, the J call TRBJ1-1, with D unresolved. V gave up 6 bases and J gave up 3 bases, with 12 bases separating them. Germline CDR1 reads SGHRS; CDR2 reads YFSETQ. The CDR3 has 13 residues. The CDR3 is CASTGTVDTEAFF. CDR3 in DNA: TGCGCCAGCACGGGCACAGTCGACACTGAAGCTTTCTTT.

The chain combines TRBV7-9 with TRBJ1-4; D gene unclear. Germline CDR1 and CDR2: SEHNR and FQNEAQ (reference sequence). The CDR3 is 13 residues long. V was pared by 0 bases and J by 7 bases, with 6 bases between. The CDR3 DNA reads TGTGCCAGCAGCTTAGCCCAAGTTGAAAAACTGTTTTTT. Protein sequence: CASSLAQVEKLFF.

The chain couples TRBV9 to TRBJ1-2, with D perhaps TRBD1 (6 bases). Between the trimmed V and J ends, which lost 4 bases and 4 bases, there was a span of 14 bases. In germline, CDR1 is SGDLS, CDR2 YYNGEE. The CDR3 is made up of 14 amino acids. The CDR3 loop reads CASSPEGGSYGYTF. The DNA for the CDR3 is TGTGCCAGCAGCCCGGAAGGGGGTAGCTATGGCTACACCTTC. Full variable domain (missing parts from reference TRBV9 and TRBJ1-2): DSGVTQTPKHLITATGQRVTLRCSPRSGDLSVYWYQQSLDQGLQFLIQYYNGEERAKGNILERFSAQQFPDLHSELNLSSLELGDSALYFCASSPEGGSYGYTFGSGTRLTVV.